This TCR beta chain comes out of a study of blood T cell repertoires in COVID-19. Overall study context: Some COVID-19 samples were acute and others convalescent; all came from the United States, Italy and Spain.

Original data processing: Reference gene primer amplification yielded estimated nucleated cell counts. Profiled with immunoSEQ multiplex PCR; TCRdb holds only in-frame clones, not every one. The DNA was the basis for D and trimming; V, J and clone size are from that table. The data show about 150,000 clones, over 75% seen once. This CDR3 region has 14 residues. V lost 3 bases to trimming and J lost 0 bases, with 9 bases between them. Germline-derived CDR1 and CDR2 are SNHLY and FYNNEI. This rearrangement joins TRBV2 to TRBJ2-7; D ambiguous. This TCR was sampled from a woman in her forties with acute or convalescent COVID-19. The sequencing input was peripheral blood. The CDR3 spells CASSDERYSYEQYF. In DNA form, the CDR3 reads TGTGCCAGCAGTGATGAGCGCTACTCCTACGAGCAGTACTTC.